One sample yielded the 10 T cell receptor beta chains listed below, sequenced in a study of OX40 agonist ivuxolimab in advanced cancers. Libraries were prepared by immunoSEQ multiplex PCR; TCRdb keeps only in-frame clonotypes and omits some of them. The top ten clones hold about an eighth of a sample with fewer than 55,000 clones, approximately 80% of them seen once. The specimen was CD4+ or CD8+ T cells sorted from blood, collected in a trial of the OX40 agonist ivuxolimab. The origin of the receptors is an adult with an advanced solid tumor such as melanoma, head and neck, liver or kidney cancer.

This clone has only one observation. The chain combines TRBV29-1 with TRBJ2-7, with 7 bases that match TRBD1. Per germline, CDR1 SQVTM and CDR2 ANQGSEA. The trim removed 4 bases at V and 1 base at J, leaving 7 bases unmatched. The CDR3 has 14 residues. CDR3 coding DNA: TGCAGCGTTGTGGACAGGTGGGGATCCTACGAGCAGTACTTC. Translated: CSVVDRWGSYEQYF.

The chain links TRBV19 to TRBJ2-7; D is tentatively TRBD1 or TRBD2 (5 bases each). CDR1 is LNHDA and CDR2 is SQIVND in the germline V gene (reference sequence). Between the trimmed V and J ends, which lost 5 bases and 3 bases, there was a span of 20 bases. The CDR3 contains 16 residues. The CDR3 coding sequence is TGTGCCAGTAGTGCGTCGGGGCCTGGAAAGGACTACGAGCAGTACTTC. It is translated as CASSASGPGKDYEQYF. The whole variable domain, filled in from reference TRBV19 and TRBJ2-7, reads DGGITQSPKYLFRKEGQNVTLSCEQNLNHDAMYWYRQDPGQGLRLIYYSQIVNDFQKGDIAEGYSVSREKKESFPLTVTSAQKNPTAFYLCASSASGPGKDYEQYFGPGTRLTVT.

The V and J genes are TRBV28 and TRBJ2-1, with D maybe TRBD2 (6 bases). The CDR3 spans 16 residues. From germline, CDR1 is MDHEN and CDR2 SYDVKM. V was clipped by 6 bases and J by 6 bases, with 21 bases between them. The CDR3 DNA sequence: TGTGCCAGCAGCCCCTTAAGAGCGGGCACGGGCAATGAGCAGTTCTTC. Translation gives CASSPLRAGTGNEQFF. The full variable domain, its missing parts supplied by reference TRBV28 and TRBJ2-1, is DVKVTQSSRYLVKRTGEKVFLECVQDMDHENMFWYRQDPGLGLRLIYFSYDVKMKEKGDIPEGYSVSREKKERFSLILESASTNQTSMYLCASSPLRAGTGNEQFFGPGTRLTVL.

V is TRBV7-2 and J is TRBJ2-5; 8 bases fit TRBD2. Germline assignment: CDR1 SGHTA and CDR2 FQGNSA. CDR3 length equals 15 residues. V shed 6 bases, J shed 5 bases, and the junction held 11 bases outside the gene matches. The CDR3 DNA reads TGTGCCAGCAGTCAAGTCGGGACTAGGGACGAGACCCAGTACTTC. Its protein is CASSQVGTRDETQYF. The full variable domain, completed using reference TRBV7-2 and TRBJ2-5, is GAGVSQSPSNKVTEKGKDVELRCDPISGHTALYWYRQSLGQGLEFLIYFQGNSAPDKSGLPSDRFSAERTGGSVSTLTIQRTQQEDSAVYLCASSQVGTRDETQYFGPGTRLLVL.

This rearrangement joins TRBV11-2 to TRBJ2-1; D could derive from TRBD1 or TRBD2 (6 bases each). Germline values: CDR1 SGHAT, CDR2 FQNNGV. V dropped 0 bases and J dropped 4 bases, with 10 bases sitting between them. This CDR3 spans 15 amino acids. CDR3 loop: CASSLEGGAYNEQFF. DNA of the CDR3: TGTGCCAGCAGCTTAGAGGGGGGCGCGTACAATGAGCAGTTCTTC.

The chain couples TRBV11-2 to TRBJ2-7, with a tentative D call TRBD1 (5 bases). Deletions cut 5 bases from V and 1 base from J, with 9 bases between. The CDR3 spans 13 residues. The germline V gene has CDR1 SGHAT and CDR2 FQNNGV. The CDR3 is CASSPDSSYEQYF. In DNA form, the CDR3 reads TGTGCCAGCAGCCCCGACAGTTCCTACGAGCAGTACTTC.

The rearrangement uses TRBV5-1 and TRBJ2-3; no firm D call. V lost 4 bases to trimming and J lost 7 bases, with 16 bases between them. The CDR3 spans 14 residues. Germline CDR1 SGHRS, CDR2 YFSETQ. CDR3 amino acids: CASSVEPGGNTQYF. DNA of the CDR3: TGCGCCAGCAGCGTGGAACCGGGTGGAAATACGCAGTATTTT.

The rearrangement uses TRBV6-1 and TRBJ1-5, with D possibly being TRBD1 (5 bases). Germline lookup yields CDR1 MNHNS and CDR2 SASEGT. The CDR3 has 15 residues. Trimming took 2 bases from V and 3 from J, leaving 11 bases between them. CDR3 bases: TGTGCCAGCAGTGAACCTGGGGCCCCCAATCAGCCCCAGCATTTT. Translating gives CASSEPGAPNQPQHF.

The V call is TRBV27, the J call TRBJ2-1; 7 bases align to TRBD2. V gave up 0 bases and J gave up 0 bases; unmatched junction bases: 5. The CDR3 sequence is 17 residues long. CDR1 MNHEY and CDR2 SMNVEV come from the germline V gene (reference sequence). CDR3 nucleotides: TGTGCCAGCAGTTTATCAGCGGGGAGGTCCTCCTACAATGAGCAGTTCTTC. Amino acids: CASSLSAGRSSYNEQFF.

In DNA form, the CDR3 reads TGTGCCAGCAGCTTGGGAGGACAGGCTCGTCAAGAGACCCAGTACTTC. It codes for CASSLGGQARQETQYF. The V and J genes are TRBV5-4 and TRBJ2-5; 7 nucleotides align to TRBD1. Germline loops: CDR1 SGHNT, CDR2 YYREEE (reference sequence). CDR3 size: 16 residues. Trimming took 0 bases from V and 2 from J; bases not matched to a gene: 7.